This T cell receptor (beta chain) came from a study of siplizumab effects on memory and regulatory T cells. Study-level points and caveats: Mapping to unstimulated subsets was achieved for only a minor fraction of alloreactive clones. Unstimulated naive T cells seemed to show more diversity than memory cells did, and they also seemed to be among the major contributors to the alloresponse. No functional test confirmed suppression by proliferating siplizumab-culture Tregs.

Worth noting for this clone: What it binds is not known.

Clones were read by immunoSEQ multiplex PCR, and TCRdb kept only the in-frame ones, dropping some. Here the sample spans around 86,000 clones, over 85% being singletons. The CDR3 is 14 amino acids. Germline values: CDR1 MGHRA, CDR2 YSYEKL. With 0 bases removed from V and 4 bases from J, the gap between germline ends came to 7 bases. This chain joins TRBV4-1 and TRBJ1-5; D unresolved. The clonotype was recovered from a human donor in good health. Sequenced: non-Treg CD4+ T cells sorted from blood. CDR3 protein: CASSQDRGNQPQHF. Here the CDR3 DNA reads TGCGCCAGCAGCCAAGATCGAGGGAATCAGCCCCAGCATTTT.